The subject of this entry is one T cell receptor beta chain. Assay: immunoSEQ multiplex PCR; the TCRdb copy retains only in-frame clones and omits some. The sample consists of 52,000 or so clones, 83% of them appearing once. These data are taken from a study of cytotoxic CD8 clonotypes in ibrutinib-treated CLL. Background on the study: Samples showed on average around 230,000 productive templates and 94,082 productive rearrangements.

Germline CDR1 LGHNA, CDR2 YNFKEQ. This CDR3 region has 16 residues. The V and J ends lost 0 bases and 9 bases, in that order; junction bases with no gene match: 8. J is TRBJ2-1 and V is TRBV4-2; TRBD2 agrees at 10 bases. The receptor was derived from a human donor with chronic lymphocytic leukemia. The input for sequencing was PBMCs, taken after 24 months of ibrutinib treatment. CDR3: CASSQDPLAGVVEQFF. CDR3 DNA sequence: TGTGCCAGCAGCCAAGATCCCCTAGCGGGAGTAGTTGAGCAGTTCTTC.